The following is a T cell receptor (beta chain) sequence with its context. Its target antigen remains unknown. One base away there is no much larger clone; base qualities are not given. The library was prepared using RT-PCR. TCRdb records NextSeq 550 as the sequencer. TCRdb passed the public sequencing reads through fastp at Q25 and MiXCR, retaining productive beta sequences. Rows are combined by CDR3 protein, so each entry shows the most common genes and DNA. Counted in this sample were 150,000 to 250,000 distinct CDR3 sequences; 41% of them appeared once. In total, the top ten clones hold about 30% of the sample. This sample was taken from a study of patients and donors after allogeneic stem cell transplantation (dated by TCRdb to 2018 to 2021). The CDR3 numbers 14 residues from cysteine through phenylalanine. Left in the record is the CDR3 DNA by itself, 42 bases read in frame from the first base. Looking up the germline V gene (reference sequence) yields CDR1 GTSNPN and CDR2 SVGIG. Between the V and J ends, shortened by 1 base and 1 base respectively, the junction contains 8 bases.

The material sequenced was blood, either unsorted or a sorted T cell fraction (not recorded which). The V gene is TRBV30 and the J gene is TRBJ1-3, with no reliable assignment of the D segment. The sequence was obtained from a human donor who was either an allogeneic HSCT recipient or a stem cell or donor lymphocyte infusion donor (not recorded which). It is not recorded whose cells these are; they may come from a transplant donor. The nucleotide sequence is TGTGCCTGGAGTGGGGTCCTATCTGGAAACACCATATATTTT. The encoded protein is CAWSGVLSGNTIYF. Outside the CDR3, residues come from the reference TRBV30 and TRBJ1-3 proteins, so the full variable domain is: SQTIHQWPATLVQPVGSPLSLECTVEGTSNPNLYWYRQAAGRGLQLLFYSVGIGQISSEVPQNLSASRPQDRQFILSSKKLLLSDSGFYLCAWSGVLSGNTIYFGEGSWLTVV.